This is a list of T cell receptor beta chains from one sample in a study of human T cells and chemical hapten exposure. Via MiXCR, TCRdb re-called the RACE reads, giving one row per CDR3 protein. The sample lists roughly 200,000 distinct CDR3 sequences; about 22% were seen once. The sequenced sample was whole blood, obtained in connection with sensitization to the hapten diphenylcyclopropenone (DPC). The receptors were sampled from a woman between 40 and 50 years old with alopecia areata. Some clones in this sample may be carry-over from other donors' samples. The CDR3 runs from the conserved cysteine through the conserved F or W. The order of the fields is J gene, clone size, D gene, V gene, CDR3 DNA, CDR3 protein. A D gene is named only where the DNA matches it firmly. Only some rows state a clone size, as once, few, many or a class for expanded clones.

>TRBJ2-2|.|.|TRBV19
TGTGCCAGTAGTATCTCCTACAGGGCGGTCCCCGGGGAGCTGTTTTTT
CASSISYRAVPGELFF
>TRBJ2-1|.|TRBD2|TRBV9
TGTGCCAGCAGCGTAGGGGTCAGGACTAGCTACAATGAGCAGTTCTTC
CASSVGVRTSYNEQFF
>TRBJ2-3|many|.|TRBV27
TGTGCCAGCAGTCCAGACCGGGACCTCAGACAGGGCACAGATACGCAGTATTTT
CASSPDRDLRQGTDTQYF
>TRBJ2-5|few|TRBD2|TRBV4-3
TGCGCCAGCAGCCAAGATCCGTATAGCGGGAGGGGAAGAGAGACCCAGTACTTC
CASSQDPYSGRGRETQYF
>TRBJ1-6|.|.|TRBV6-2/TRBV6-3
TGTGCCAGCCACGCGGCGGGAAATTCACCCCTCCACTTT
CASHAAGNSPLHF
>TRBJ2-1|.|.|TRBV27
TGTGCCAGACGCCACAGGGTGCAGAGGGATGAGCAGTTCTTC
CARRHRVQRDEQFF
>TRBJ2-1|.|.|TRBV12-3/TRBV12-4
TGTGCCAGCAGTGCGAAGATAAATGAGCAGTTCTTC
CASSAKINEQFF
>TRBJ2-7|many|.|TRBV18
TGTGCCAGCTCATTAGGCCCCCAGGGCGCTAGTATAAAGCAGTACTTC
CASSLGPQGASIKQYF
>TRBJ2-3|many|TRBD2|TRBV7-2
TGTGCCAGCAGCTTAGTTGGGACTAGCTTTGCAGATACGCAGTATTTT
CASSLVGTSFADTQYF
>TRBJ2-1|many|.|TRBV29-1
TGCAGCGTTGAAGATCCCGCCCGGGACTACAATGAGCAGTTCTTC
CSVEDPARDYNEQFF
>TRBJ2-5|.|.|TRBV11-2
TGTGCCAGCAGCTTGCCCCGTAGCGTATACCAAGAGACCCAGTACTTC
CASSLPRSVYQETQYF
>TRBJ1-1|.|.|TRBV29-1
TGCAGCGCTGCCGCACAAGGGACGAACACTGAAGCTTTCTTT
CSAAAQGTNTEAFF
>TRBJ2-3|.|TRBD2|TRBV20-1
TGCAGTGCGCTTAGCGGGACACAGAATACGCAGTATTTT
CSALSGTQNTQYF
>TRBJ2-7|.|TRBD1|TRBV4-1
TGCGCCAGCAGCGACAGGGGGATGTACGAGCAGTACTTC
CASSDRGMYEQYF
>TRBJ2-7|.|TRBD1|TRBV29-1
TGCAGCGTTGAATCCCCCCTACAGGGGCCCTCCTACGAGCAGTACTTC
CSVESPLQGPSYEQYF
>TRBJ2-2|many|.|TRBV10-2
TGCGCCAGCCGGTTCGTAGGGAGGACCGGGGAGCTGTTTTTT
CASRFVGRTGELFF
>TRBJ1-2|many|TRBD1|TRBV19
TGTGCCAGTAGTAGCGGGACAGATTTCACTAACTATGGCTACACCTTC
CASSSGTDFTNYGYTF
>TRBJ2-3|few|TRBD2|TRBV7-2
TGTGCCAGCAGCATCGGGGAGGGAGATACGCAGTATTTT
CASSIGEGDTQYF
>TRBJ2-3|.|.|TRBV7-2
TGTGCCAGCAGCTTAGAAGGGATGGGCACAGGAACGCAGTATTTT
CASSLEGMGTGTQYF
>TRBJ2-3|.|.|TRBV18
TGTGCCAGCTCAATTCAGCCTGGGGATCAGCCCCAGTATTTT
CASSIQPGDQPQYF
>TRBJ2-7|.|TRBD1|TRBV4-3
TGCGCCAGCAGCCGACAGGGACAGGGAAGCGAGCAGTACTTC
CASSRQGQGSEQYF
>TRBJ1-4|few|TRBD1|TRBV7-9
TGTGCCAGCAGCCCGGGACAGTATAACGATCGGAAAAAACTGTTTTTT
CASSPGQYNDRKKLFF
>TRBJ2-3|.|TRBD2|TRBV7-2
TGTGCCAGCAGCTTAGCACTCCAAATAGCGGGAGCCCCCGTAGATACGCAGTATTTT
CASSLALQIAGAPVDTQYF
>TRBJ1-1|once|TRBD1|TRBV24-1
TGTGCCACCAGTCAGGGGGCGGATGAAGCTTTCTTT
CATSQGADEAFF
>TRBJ2-7|.|TRBD1|TRBV27
TGTGCCAGCAGTTTGTCTGGACAGGGGGCTTCCTACGAGCAGTACTTC
CASSLSGQGASYEQYF
>TRBJ2-3|once|.|TRBV24-1
TGTGCCACCAGCAATTCCTATACGCAGTATTTT
CATSNSYTQYF
>TRBJ2-5|.|.|TRBV15
TGTGCCACCAGCGAAGGACGGGATCAAGAGACCCAGTACTTC
CATSEGRDQETQYF
>TRBJ1-3|.|.|TRBV9
TGTGCCAGCAGCGGTTCTCGAAACACCATATATTTT
CASSGSRNTIYF
>TRBJ2-1|few|TRBD2|TRBV20-1
TGCAGTGCAACCGGGACTAGCGGTGCCAATGAGCAGTTCTTC
CSATGTSGANEQFF
>TRBJ1-1|many|TRBD1|TRBV7-2
TGTGCCAGCAGCTTAAAACAGGGGGCCGAAGCTTTCTTT
CASSLKQGAEAFF
>TRBJ2-5|.|.|TRBV20-1
TGCAGTGCTAGTCACGTCATCTCCCGCCAAGAGACCCAGTACTTC
CSASHVISRQETQYF
>TRBJ1-1|.|.|TRBV12-3/TRBV12-4
TGTGCCAGCAGACCGGGGACGAACACTGAAGCTTTCTTT
CASRPGTNTEAFF
>TRBJ2-3|.|TRBD1|TRBV11-3
TGTGCCAGCAGCCCGACAGGGCTCTTCACAGATACGCAGTATTTT
CASSPTGLFTDTQYF
>TRBJ2-6|few|.|TRBV4-3
TGCGCCAGCAGCCCTCAGTCGGAGGGAGACTCTGGGGCCAACGTCCTGACTTTC
CASSPQSEGDSGANVLTF
>TRBJ2-7|.|.|TRBV3-1
TGTGCCAGCAGATTAGGGTTTGAGCAGTACTTC
CASRLGFEQYF